This entry concerns a single TCR beta chain. Its matching antigen is unknown. This beta chain appears as a stray read in a library generated for alpha chains; its size is not informative. Time point reported: sample taken at primary tumor resection. The data derive from a study of spatial heterogeneity in lung cancer. Study-level findings and limits: Tracking of tumor mutation counts was seen in expanded intratumoral alpha and beta TCR counts.

The germline gives CDR1 MDHEN, CDR2 SYDVKM. The CDR3 is 14 amino acids. V was pared by 8 bases and J by 10 bases, with 12 bases of the junction left unmatched. TCRdb reprocessed the 5' RACE reads with MiXCR, giving one entry per CDR3 protein. Seen here are 220 or so distinct CDR3 sequences, approximately 50% observed once, and the top ten hold over 30%. Sample: lung tumor tissue, taken at surgery. The source is a male donor with early-stage non-small cell lung cancer. The J gene is TRBJ1-4, the V gene TRBV28, with TRBD1 identical over 8 bases. The CDR3 here is CASGADRVDGKLFF. CDR3 DNA: TGTGCCAGCGGGGCGGACAGGGTTGATGGAAAACTGTTTTTT.